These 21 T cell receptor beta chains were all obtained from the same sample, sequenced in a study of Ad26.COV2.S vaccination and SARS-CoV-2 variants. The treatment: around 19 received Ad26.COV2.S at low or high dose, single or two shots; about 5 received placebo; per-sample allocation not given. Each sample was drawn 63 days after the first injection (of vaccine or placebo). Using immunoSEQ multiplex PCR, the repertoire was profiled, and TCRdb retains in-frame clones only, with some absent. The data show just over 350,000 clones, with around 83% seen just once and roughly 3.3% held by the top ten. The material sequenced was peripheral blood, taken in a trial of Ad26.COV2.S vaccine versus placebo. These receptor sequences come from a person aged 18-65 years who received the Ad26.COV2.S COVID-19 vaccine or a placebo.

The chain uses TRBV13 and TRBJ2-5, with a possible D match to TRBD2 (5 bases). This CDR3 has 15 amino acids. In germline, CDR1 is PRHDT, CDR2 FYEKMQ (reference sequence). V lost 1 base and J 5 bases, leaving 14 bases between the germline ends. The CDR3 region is CASSLEGRRRETQYF. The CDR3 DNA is TGTGCCAGCAGCTTAGAGGGCCGTAGGAGGGAGACCCAGTACTTC.

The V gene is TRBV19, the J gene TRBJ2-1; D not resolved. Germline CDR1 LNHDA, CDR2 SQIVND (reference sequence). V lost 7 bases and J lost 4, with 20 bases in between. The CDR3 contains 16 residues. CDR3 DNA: TGTGCCAGTAAATCCCCCACCCTCTCGTTGTACAATGAGCAGTTCTTC. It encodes CASKSPTLSLYNEQFF. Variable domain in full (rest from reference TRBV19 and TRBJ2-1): DGGITQSPKYLFRKEGQNVTLSCEQNLNHDAMYWYRQDPGQGLRLIYYSQIVNDFQKGDIAEGYSVSREKKESFPLTVTSAQKNPTAFYLCASKSPTLSLYNEQFFGPGTRLTVL.

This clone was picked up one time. Here the CDR3 reads CASSEGQGTYGYTF. The CDR3 bases are TGCGCCAGCAGCGAGGGACAGGGTACTTATGGCTACACCTTC. The V call is TRBV5-1, the J call TRBJ1-2; TRBD1 matches 9 bases. Germline trimming cut 4 bases from V and 5 bases from J; bases unmatched to any gene: 6. The CDR3 is made up of 14 amino acids. Germline V gene sequence: CDR1 SGHRS, CDR2 YFSETQ.

The CDR3 bases are TGCGCCAGCAGCGAGGACCCACCTCGGGGGGCTTCCTACGAGCAGTACTTC. Translated, it gives CASSEDPPRGASYEQYF. The rearrangement links TRBV10-1 to TRBJ2-7; D possibly corresponds to TRBD2 (7 bases). This CDR3 region has 17 residues. Germline CDR1 and CDR2: WNHNN and SYGVQD (reference sequence). V was pared by 6 bases and J by 1 base, with 22 bases between.

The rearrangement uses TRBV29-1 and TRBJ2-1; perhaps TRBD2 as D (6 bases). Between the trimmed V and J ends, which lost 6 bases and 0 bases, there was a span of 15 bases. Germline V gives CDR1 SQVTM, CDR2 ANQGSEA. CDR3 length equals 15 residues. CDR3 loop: CSVPPLGSSYNEQFF. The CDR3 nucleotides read TGCAGCGTCCCTCCCCTCGGGAGCTCCTACAATGAGCAGTTCTTC.

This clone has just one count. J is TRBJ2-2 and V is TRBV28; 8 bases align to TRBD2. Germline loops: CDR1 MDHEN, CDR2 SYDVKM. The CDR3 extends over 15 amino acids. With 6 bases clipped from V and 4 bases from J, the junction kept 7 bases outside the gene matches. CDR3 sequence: CASSLAGRSTGELFF. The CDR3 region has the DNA TGTGCCAGCAGCTTAGCGGGGCGGAGCACCGGGGAGCTGTTTTTT.

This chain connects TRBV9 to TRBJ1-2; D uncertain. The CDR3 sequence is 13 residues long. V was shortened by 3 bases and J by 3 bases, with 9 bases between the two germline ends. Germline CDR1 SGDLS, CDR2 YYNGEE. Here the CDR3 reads CASSAPEDYGYTF. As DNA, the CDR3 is TGTGCCAGCAGCGCGCCCGAGGACTATGGCTACACCTTC.

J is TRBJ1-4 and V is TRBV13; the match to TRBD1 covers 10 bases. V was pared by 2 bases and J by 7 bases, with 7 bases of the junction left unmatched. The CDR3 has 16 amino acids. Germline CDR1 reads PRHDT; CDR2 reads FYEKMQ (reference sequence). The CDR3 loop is CASSLKLGQGSEKLFF. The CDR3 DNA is TGTGCCAGCAGCTTAAAGTTGGGACAGGGGAGTGAAAAACTGTTTTTT.

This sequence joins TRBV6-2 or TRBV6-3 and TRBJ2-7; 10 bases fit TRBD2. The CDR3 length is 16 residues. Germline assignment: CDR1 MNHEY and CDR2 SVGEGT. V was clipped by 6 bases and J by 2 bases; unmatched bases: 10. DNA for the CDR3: TGTGCCAGCAGCACCCTAGCGGGAGCTTTCGCCTACGAGCAGTACTTC. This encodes CASSTLAGAFAYEQYF.

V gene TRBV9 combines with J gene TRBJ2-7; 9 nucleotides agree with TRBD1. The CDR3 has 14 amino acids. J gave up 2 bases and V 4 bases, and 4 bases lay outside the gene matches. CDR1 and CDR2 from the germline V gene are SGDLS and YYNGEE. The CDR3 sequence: CASSLGQGPYEQYF. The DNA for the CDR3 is TGTGCCAGCAGCCTAGGACAGGGGCCCTACGAGCAGTACTTC.

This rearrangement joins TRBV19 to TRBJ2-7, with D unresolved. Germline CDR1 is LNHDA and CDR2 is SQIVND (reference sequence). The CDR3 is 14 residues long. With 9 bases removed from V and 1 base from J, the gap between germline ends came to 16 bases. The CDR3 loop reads CASRMGIFSYEQYF. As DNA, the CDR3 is TGTGCCAGCAGAATGGGGATATTTTCCTACGAGCAGTACTTC.

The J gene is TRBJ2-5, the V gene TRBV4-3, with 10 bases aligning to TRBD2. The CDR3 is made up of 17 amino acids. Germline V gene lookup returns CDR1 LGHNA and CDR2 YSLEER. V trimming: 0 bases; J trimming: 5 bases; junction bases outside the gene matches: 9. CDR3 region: CASSQDLASGGTETQYF. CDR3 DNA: TGCGCCAGCAGCCAAGATTTGGCTAGCGGGGGTACGGAGACCCAGTACTTC.

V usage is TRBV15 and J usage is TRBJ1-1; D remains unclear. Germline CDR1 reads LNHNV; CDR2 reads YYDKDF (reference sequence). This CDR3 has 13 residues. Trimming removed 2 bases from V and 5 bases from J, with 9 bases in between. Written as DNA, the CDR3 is TGTGCCACCAGCAGACAGACGGGGACTGAAGCTTTCTTT. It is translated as CATSRQTGTEAFF.

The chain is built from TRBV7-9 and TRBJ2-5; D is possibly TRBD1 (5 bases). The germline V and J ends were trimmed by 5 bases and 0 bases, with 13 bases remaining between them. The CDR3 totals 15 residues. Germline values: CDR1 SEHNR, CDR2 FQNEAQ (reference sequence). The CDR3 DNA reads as TGTGCCAGCAGCAATGGCGACAGCTACCAAGAGACCCAGTACTTC. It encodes CASSNGDSYQETQYF.

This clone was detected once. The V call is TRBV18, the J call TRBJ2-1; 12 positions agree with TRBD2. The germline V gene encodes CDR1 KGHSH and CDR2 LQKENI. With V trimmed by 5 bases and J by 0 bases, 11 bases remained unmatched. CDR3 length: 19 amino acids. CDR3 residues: CASSVPGLAGLSSYNEQFF. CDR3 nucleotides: TGTGCCAGCTCAGTCCCGGGACTAGCGGGTCTTAGCTCCTACAATGAGCAGTTCTTC.

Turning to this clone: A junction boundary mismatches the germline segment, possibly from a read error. The CDR3 sequence: CASSPGKETQYF. For the CDR3, the DNA is TGTGCTAGCAGCCCGGGAAAAGAGACCCAGTACTTC. J is TRBJ2-5 and V is TRBV7-7, with TRBD2 as a possible D gene (5 bases). The CDR3 is made up of 12 amino acids. The germline V gene has CDR1 SSHAT and CDR2 FNYEAQ (reference sequence).

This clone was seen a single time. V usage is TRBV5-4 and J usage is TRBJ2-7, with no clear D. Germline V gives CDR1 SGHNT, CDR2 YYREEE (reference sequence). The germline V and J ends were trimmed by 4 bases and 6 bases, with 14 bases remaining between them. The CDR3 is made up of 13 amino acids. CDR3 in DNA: TGTGCCAGCAGCGAGGACCGAAACCTCGAGCAGTACTTC. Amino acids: CASSEDRNLEQYF.

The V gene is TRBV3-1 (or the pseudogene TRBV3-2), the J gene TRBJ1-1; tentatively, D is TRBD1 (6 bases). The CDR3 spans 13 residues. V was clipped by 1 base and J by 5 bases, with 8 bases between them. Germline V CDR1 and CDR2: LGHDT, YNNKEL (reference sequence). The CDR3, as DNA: TGTGCCAGCAGCCAAGGAGGACAGACTGAAGCTTTCTTT. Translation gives CASSQGGQTEAFF.

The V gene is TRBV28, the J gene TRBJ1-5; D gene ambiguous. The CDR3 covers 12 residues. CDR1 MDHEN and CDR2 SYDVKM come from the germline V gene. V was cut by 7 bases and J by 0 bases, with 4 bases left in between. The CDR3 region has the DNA TGTGCCAGCATCGATAGCAATCAGCCCCAGCATTTT. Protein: CASIDSNQPQHF.

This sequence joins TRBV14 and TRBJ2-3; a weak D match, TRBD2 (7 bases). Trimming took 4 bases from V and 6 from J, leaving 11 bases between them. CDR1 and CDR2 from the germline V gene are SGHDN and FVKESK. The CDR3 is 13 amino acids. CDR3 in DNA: TGTGCCAGCAGCCCCGGGGGGCCGGATACGCAGTATTTT. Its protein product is CASSPGGPDTQYF.

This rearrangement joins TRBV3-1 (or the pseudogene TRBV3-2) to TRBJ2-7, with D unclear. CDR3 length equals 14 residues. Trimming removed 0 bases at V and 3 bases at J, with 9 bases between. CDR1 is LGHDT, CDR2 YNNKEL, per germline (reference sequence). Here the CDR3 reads CASSQDMGSYEQYF. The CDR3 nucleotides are TGTGCCAGCAGCCAAGATATGGGCAGCTACGAGCAGTACTTC.